This TCR beta chain derives from a study of shared clonotypes between healthy human individuals. Broader study findings: Sharing of clonotypes among donors was expected to vary with sequencing depth.

Points on this clone: As yet, its antigen is unknown.

The CDR3 runs 15 residues. V shed 6 bases and J shed 0 bases, with 12 bases lying between them. Germline V gene lookup returns CDR1 MNHEY and CDR2 SVGAGI. CD45RO-negative cells were positively selected for CCR7, leaving out terminally differentiated effector memory CD45RA+ cells. Using immunoSEQ multiplex PCR, the repertoire was profiled, and TCRdb retains in-frame clones only, with some absent. The sample records millions of clones, 85% to 95% being singletons. Sequenced material: naive CD8+ T cells sorted from blood. The sequence was obtained from a man between 18 and 35 years old in good health. J is TRBJ1-5 and V is TRBV6-5; perhaps TRBD1 as D (6 bases). CDR3 nucleotide sequence: TGTGCCAGCAGCCGACAGGAATATAGCAATCAGCCCCAGCATTTT. The encoded protein is CASSRQEYSNQPQHF.